At least ten counts were recorded for the clone carrying this TCR beta chain. Its cognate antigen is unknown. This CDR3 contains 19 residues. Per germline, CDR1 MNHEY and CDR2 SMNVEV (reference sequence). The J segment lost 0 bases and the V segment lost 4 bases, leaving 11 bases of the junction unmatched. This specimen belongs to a study of T cells in Graves' hyperthyroidism and ophthalmopathy. Broader study findings: Peripheral blood also featured most of the thyroid clonotypes expanded above 0.001. Ophthalmopathy got predicted by the model a median 6.5 months before its onset. A 13 V-J model separated ophthalmopathy from stable hyperthyroidism.

There were TCR beta CDR3 regions amplified from RNA transcripts. First-round RT-PCR with HTBI primers amplified the TCR CDR3 region. Each CDR3 protein gets one entry after TCRdb re-called the multiplex PCR reads with MiXCR. This table has approximately 590,000 distinct CDR3 sequences, around a sixth appearing once. Pregnant or lactating patients were excluded, as were those with uncontrolled infection or other autoimmune disease. The sequence was obtained from a woman in her thirties with Graves' hyperthyroidism. The chain is built from TRBV27 and TRBJ2-6, with 8 bases aligning to TRBD1. Input material: blood. The CDR3 reads CASSSLRDRMLSGANVLTF. The CDR3 DNA is TGTGCCAGCAGTTCACTCCGGGACAGGATGCTCTCTGGGGCCAACGTCCTGACTTTC. The complete variable domain, with remaining parts taken from reference TRBV27 and TRBJ2-6, reads EAQVTQNPRYLITVTGKKLTVTCSQNMNHEYMSWYRQDPGLGLRQIYYSMNVEVTDKGDVPEGYKVSRKEKRNFPLILESPSPNQTSLYFCASSSLRDRMLSGANVLTFGAGSRLTVL.